This is a list of T cell receptor beta chains from one sample in a study of cytomegalovirus exposure and HLA in healthy donors. Method: immunoSEQ multiplex PCR; TCRdb's copy keeps in-frame clones and lacks some. The table shows 150,000 to 200,000 clones, with roughly 85% occurring only once. The source material was PBMCs. The receptor source for this set is a man in his forties or fifties in good health and CMV-seronegative. The CDR3 runs from the conserved cysteine through the conserved F or W. Fields, in order: J gene, V gene, clone size, D gene, CDR3 protein, CDR3 DNA. A D gene is named only where the DNA matches it firmly. Where a row states a size, it is once, few, many or the class of an expanded clone; other rows omit it.

j_call: TRBJ2-2; v_call: TRBV7-2; clone_size: few; d_call: NA; cdr3_aa: CASSLRRQGVNTGELFF; cdr3_nt: TGTGCCAGCAGCTTAAGACGGCAGGGTGTCAACACCGGGGAGCTGTTTTTT
j_call: TRBJ2-1; v_call: TRBV4-1; clone_size: NA; d_call: NA; cdr3_aa: CASSHRDNYNEQFF; cdr3_nt: TGCGCCAGCAGCCACCGGGACAACTACAATGAGCAGTTCTTC
j_call: TRBJ2-5; v_call: TRBV29-1; clone_size: NA; d_call: TRBD1; cdr3_aa: CSVSGQGGETQYF; cdr3_nt: TGCAGCGTTTCTGGACAGGGCGGGGAGACCCAGTACTTC
j_call: TRBJ2-4; v_call: TRBV19; clone_size: NA; d_call: NA; cdr3_aa: CASTEEGRNIQYF; cdr3_nt: TGTGCCAGTACCGAGGAGGGCCGGAACATTCAGTACTTC
j_call: TRBJ2-3; v_call: TRBV5-7; clone_size: NA; d_call: TRBD2; cdr3_aa: CASSLGEGGSPLGNTQYF; cdr3_nt: TGTGCCAGCAGCTTGGGGGAAGGCGGGAGCCCACTCGGAAATACGCAGTATTTT
j_call: TRBJ2-1; v_call: TRBV5-4; clone_size: NA; d_call: TRBD2; cdr3_aa: CASSSSGRHYNEQFF; cdr3_nt: TGTGCCAGCAGCTCCAGCGGGAGGCACTACAATGAGCAGTTCTTC
j_call: TRBJ2-1; v_call: TRBV2; clone_size: once; d_call: TRBD2; cdr3_aa: CASRGSGGYNEQFF; cdr3_nt: TGTGCCAGCAGGGGGAGCGGGGGCTACAATGAGCAGTTCTTC
j_call: TRBJ2-3; v_call: TRBV11-3; clone_size: NA; d_call: TRBD1; cdr3_aa: CASSGQSQGARDTQYF; cdr3_nt: TGTGCCAGCAGCGGTCAATCACAGGGGGCTAGGGATACGCAGTATTTT
j_call: TRBJ2-3; v_call: TRBV4-1; clone_size: NA; d_call: TRBD2; cdr3_aa: CASSHGGGTDTQYF; cdr3_nt: TGCGCCAGCAGCCACGGGGGAGGGACAGATACGCAGTATTTT
j_call: TRBJ2-5; v_call: TRBV7-9; clone_size: NA; d_call: TRBD1; cdr3_aa: CASSAQTGPYQETQYF; cdr3_nt: TGTGCCAGCAGCGCGCAGACAGGGCCCTACCAAGAGACCCAGTACTTC
j_call: TRBJ2-7; v_call: TRBV30; clone_size: NA; d_call: NA; cdr3_aa: CAWVGQGGYEQYF; cdr3_nt: TGTGCCTGGGTGGGGCAGGGTGGCTACGAGCAGTACTTC
j_call: TRBJ2-5; v_call: TRBV19; clone_size: NA; d_call: TRBD1; cdr3_aa: CASSHSRQGQETQYF; cdr3_nt: TGTGCCAGTAGTCATTCCCGACAGGGCCAAGAGACCCAGTACTTC
j_call: TRBJ1-2; v_call: TRBV27; clone_size: NA; d_call: TRBD1; cdr3_aa: CASKSGGSTYGYTF; cdr3_nt: TGTGCCAGCAAATCAGGGGGGAGTACCTATGGCTACACCTTC
j_call: TRBJ2-1; v_call: TRBV30; clone_size: NA; d_call: TRBD2; cdr3_aa: CAWSGAGVIKYLFNEQFF; cdr3_nt: TGTGCCTGGAGTGGAGCGGGAGTCATAAAATATCTCTTCAATGAGCAGTTCTTC
j_call: TRBJ2-5; v_call: TRBV29-1; clone_size: NA; d_call: NA; cdr3_aa: CSVAPGARETQYF; cdr3_nt: TGCAGCGTTGCTCCAGGGGCTCGGGAGACCCAGTACTTC
j_call: TRBJ2-4; v_call: TRBV5-1; clone_size: NA; d_call: TRBD2; cdr3_aa: CASSLGLALAKNIQYF; cdr3_nt: TGCGCCAGCAGCCTAGGACTAGCACTAGCCAAAAACATTCAGTACTTC
j_call: TRBJ2-3; v_call: TRBV5-1; clone_size: once; d_call: NA; cdr3_aa: CASTYTLAPTDTQYF; cdr3_nt: TGCGCCAGCACCTACACTTTAGCCCCCACAGATACGCAGTATTTT
j_call: TRBJ1-2; v_call: TRBV7-8; clone_size: NA; d_call: NA; cdr3_aa: CAILIGTPYGYTF; cdr3_nt: TGTGCCATATTAATTGGGACACCCTATGGCTACACCTTC
j_call: TRBJ2-7; v_call: TRBV7-2; clone_size: NA; d_call: NA; cdr3_aa: CASSLSRGDYEQYF; cdr3_nt: TGTGCCAGCAGCTTATCCAGGGGAGACTACGAGCAGTACTTC
j_call: TRBJ2-5; v_call: TRBV6-5; clone_size: NA; d_call: NA; cdr3_aa: CASSYDSGETQYF; cdr3_nt: TGTGCCAGCAGTTACGATAGCGGAGAGACCCAGTACTTC
j_call: TRBJ2-4; v_call: TRBV11-2; clone_size: NA; d_call: NA; cdr3_aa: CASSVSGVPPLDIQYF; cdr3_nt: TGTGCCAGCAGCGTTTCAGGGGTCCCCCCGTTGGACATTCAGTACTTC
j_call: TRBJ2-7; v_call: TRBV19; clone_size: NA; d_call: NA; cdr3_aa: CASSTRTTYEQYF; cdr3_nt: TGTGCCAGTAGTACGAGGACAACCTACGAGCAGTACTTC
j_call: TRBJ2-1; v_call: TRBV4-3; clone_size: NA; d_call: TRBD1; cdr3_aa: CASSHLQGALGPFF; cdr3_nt: TGCGCCAGCAGCCATTTACAGGGGGCGCTTGGTCCGTTCTTC
j_call: TRBJ2-5; v_call: TRBV29-1; clone_size: few; d_call: NA; cdr3_aa: CSVEVPGDKETQYF; cdr3_nt: TGCAGCGTTGAAGTCCCAGGGGATAAAGAGACCCAGTACTTC
j_call: TRBJ2-1; v_call: TRBV6-6; clone_size: few; d_call: TRBD2; cdr3_aa: CASSYTGEGHNEQFF; cdr3_nt: TGTGCCAGCAGTTACACGGGGGAGGGCCACAATGAGCAGTTCTTC
j_call: TRBJ2-7; v_call: TRBV6-5; clone_size: NA; d_call: TRBD1; cdr3_aa: CASSPPGQGYEQYF; cdr3_nt: TGTGCCAGCAGTCCACCGGGACAGGGGTACGAGCAGTACTTC
j_call: TRBJ2-7; v_call: TRBV5-5; clone_size: NA; d_call: TRBD1; cdr3_aa: CASSHDRESSYEQYF; cdr3_nt: TGTGCCAGCAGTCATGACAGGGAGAGCTCCTACGAGCAGTACTTC
j_call: TRBJ2-7; v_call: TRBV7-6; clone_size: NA; d_call: NA; cdr3_aa: CASSLAASYEQYF; cdr3_nt: TGTGCCAGCAGCTTAGCAGCTAGCTACGAGCAGTACTTC
j_call: TRBJ2-1; v_call: TRBV13; clone_size: NA; d_call: TRBD2; cdr3_aa: CASSGGRAYNEQFF; cdr3_nt: TGTGCCAGCAGCGGCGGGAGGGCCTACAATGAGCAGTTCTTC
j_call: TRBJ2-3; v_call: TRBV4-2; clone_size: NA; d_call: NA; cdr3_aa: CASSQVGDSTDTQYF; cdr3_nt: TGTGCCAGCAGCCAAGTAGGAGATTCCACAGATACGCAGTATTTT
j_call: TRBJ2-3; v_call: TRBV11-2; clone_size: NA; d_call: TRBD2; cdr3_aa: CASSLRLAGEDTQYF; cdr3_nt: TGTGCCAGCAGCCTCCGACTAGCGGGTGAAGATACGCAGTATTTT
j_call: TRBJ2-1; v_call: TRBV6-6; clone_size: few; d_call: TRBD1; cdr3_aa: CASRLRQGSSYNEQFF; cdr3_nt: TGTGCCAGCAGACTCCGACAGGGGAGCTCCTACAATGAGCAGTTCTTC
j_call: TRBJ2-1; v_call: TRBV11-2; clone_size: NA; d_call: NA; cdr3_aa: CASSLVGGSYNEQFF; cdr3_nt: TGTGCCAGCAGCTTAGTCGGAGGATCCTACAATGAGCAGTTCTTC
j_call: TRBJ1-5; v_call: TRBV28; clone_size: NA; d_call: NA; cdr3_aa: CASSLMWVTGQPQHF; cdr3_nt: TGTGCCAGCAGCCTGATGTGGGTAACAGGGCAGCCCCAGCATTTT
j_call: TRBJ2-1; v_call: TRBV30; clone_size: NA; d_call: NA; cdr3_aa: CAWEPESYNEQFF; cdr3_nt: TGTGCCTGGGAGCCCGAATCCTACAATGAGCAGTTCTTC
j_call: TRBJ2-5; v_call: TRBV25-1; clone_size: NA; d_call: NA; cdr3_aa: CASSDLTIQETQYF; cdr3_nt: TGTGCCAGCAGTGACCTGACAATCCAAGAGACCCAGTACTTC
j_call: TRBJ2-7; v_call: TRBV29-1; clone_size: NA; d_call: TRBD2; cdr3_aa: CSVTGLAGTYEQYF; cdr3_nt: TGCAGCGTTACCGGACTAGCGGGGACCTACGAGCAGTACTTC
j_call: TRBJ2-7; v_call: TRBV28; clone_size: NA; d_call: NA; cdr3_aa: CASTTSLVYEQYF; cdr3_nt: TGTGCCAGCACGACTAGTTTAGTCTACGAGCAGTACTTC
j_call: TRBJ2-1; v_call: TRBV28; clone_size: NA; d_call: TRBD2; cdr3_aa: CASRVGIGLVLNEQFF; cdr3_nt: TGTGCCAGCAGGGTGGGTATCGGACTAGTCCTCAATGAGCAGTTCTTC
j_call: TRBJ2-3; v_call: TRBV28; clone_size: once; d_call: TRBD2; cdr3_aa: CASSPGPGTSETDTQYF; cdr3_nt: TGTGCCAGCAGTCCTGGCCCCGGGACTAGCGAGACAGATACGCAGTATTTT
j_call: TRBJ2-5; v_call: TRBV28; clone_size: few; d_call: TRBD2; cdr3_aa: CASRETSGGRWETQYF; cdr3_nt: TGTGCCAGCAGGGAAACTAGCGGGGGGCGGTGGGAGACCCAGTACTTC
j_call: TRBJ1-1; v_call: TRBV5-1; clone_size: NA; d_call: NA; cdr3_aa: CASSLDLTGYNTEAFF; cdr3_nt: TGCGCCAGCAGCTTGGACCTTACAGGGTATAACACTGAAGCTTTCTTT
j_call: TRBJ2-5; v_call: TRBV7-6; clone_size: NA; d_call: NA; cdr3_aa: CASSRQVGGETQYF; cdr3_nt: TGTGCCAGCAGCCGCCAGGTCGGAGGGGAGACCCAGTACTTC
j_call: TRBJ2-1; v_call: TRBV9; clone_size: NA; d_call: TRBD1; cdr3_aa: CASSPTGYGIEQFF; cdr3_nt: TGTGCCAGCAGCCCGACAGGGTATGGGATTGAGCAGTTCTTC
j_call: TRBJ2-2; v_call: TRBV2; clone_size: NA; d_call: TRBD2; cdr3_aa: CASSERTRLWEELFF; cdr3_nt: TGTGCCAGCAGTGAACGGACTAGGTTGTGGGAGGAGCTGTTTTTT
j_call: TRBJ2-7; v_call: TRBV15; clone_size: NA; d_call: NA; cdr3_aa: CATSREGTRGLLSEQYF; cdr3_nt: TGTGCCACCAGCAGAGAGGGTACAAGGGGACTCCTCAGCGAGCAGTACTTC
j_call: TRBJ1-2; v_call: TRBV6-4; clone_size: NA; d_call: TRBD1; cdr3_aa: CASSDSSPGGVFYGYTF; cdr3_nt: TGTGCCAGCAGTGACTCGAGTCCAGGGGGCGTTTTCTATGGCTACACCTTC
j_call: TRBJ1-1; v_call: TRBV7-9; clone_size: NA; d_call: TRBD1; cdr3_aa: CASSLDRTGEAFF; cdr3_nt: TGTGCCAGCAGCCTTGACAGGACAGGAGAAGCTTTCTTT
j_call: TRBJ2-3; v_call: TRBV27; clone_size: NA; d_call: NA; cdr3_aa: CASSPLVGGFTDTQYF; cdr3_nt: TGTGCCAGCAGTCCTCTGGTGGGGGGTTTCACAGATACGCAGTATTTT
j_call: TRBJ1-4; v_call: TRBV4-3; clone_size: NA; d_call: NA; cdr3_aa: CASSHPQGGVEKLFF; cdr3_nt: TGCGCCAGCAGCCACCCCCAGGGAGGGGTTGAAAAACTGTTTTTT
j_call: TRBJ1-1; v_call: TRBV6-5; clone_size: once; d_call: TRBD1; cdr3_aa: CASRDRAAMNTEAFF; cdr3_nt: TGTGCCAGCAGGGACAGGGCCGCCATGAACACTGAAGCTTTCTTT
j_call: TRBJ2-3; v_call: TRBV4-1; clone_size: NA; d_call: NA; cdr3_aa: CASSQDRLEGDTQYF; cdr3_nt: TGCGCCAGCAGCCAAGATCGTTTGGAGGGAGATACGCAGTATTTT
j_call: TRBJ2-5; v_call: TRBV19; clone_size: NA; d_call: TRBD1; cdr3_aa: CASSRDRAQETQYF; cdr3_nt: TGTGCCAGTAGTCGGGACAGGGCCCAAGAGACCCAGTACTTC
j_call: TRBJ2-1; v_call: TRBV7-9; clone_size: NA; d_call: TRBD2; cdr3_aa: CASSLGLAGDNEQFF; cdr3_nt: TGTGCCAGCAGCTTAGGGCTAGCGGGGGACAATGAGCAGTTCTTC
j_call: TRBJ2-3; v_call: TRBV9; clone_size: NA; d_call: TRBD1; cdr3_aa: CASSVVGTGGAGDTQYF; cdr3_nt: TGTGCCAGCAGCGTTGTAGGGACAGGGGGCGCAGGAGATACGCAGTATTTT
j_call: TRBJ1-2; v_call: TRBV6-1; clone_size: NA; d_call: NA; cdr3_aa: CASSSAGFGYTF; cdr3_nt: TGTGCCAGCAGTTCGGCAGGGTTTGGCTACACCTTC
j_call: TRBJ2-1; v_call: TRBV11-2; clone_size: NA; d_call: TRBD2; cdr3_aa: CASSFVRDYTNEQFF; cdr3_nt: TGTGCCAGCAGCTTCGTTAGGGACTACACCAATGAGCAGTTCTTC
j_call: TRBJ2-3; v_call: TRBV27; clone_size: NA; d_call: TRBD1; cdr3_aa: CASNPRPDRGVDTQYF; cdr3_nt: TGTGCCAGCAATCCACGCCCCGACAGGGGGGTTGATACGCAGTATTTT